The following is a T cell receptor beta chain sequence with its context. Its antigen remains unidentified. The ends were cut back, 6 bases at V and 0 bases at J, with 13 bases in the middle. Germline V gene data show CDR1 as SGHAT and CDR2 as FQNNGV. This CDR3 spans 15 amino acids. The entry originates in a study of OX40 agonist ivuxolimab in advanced cancers. Study in general: Clinicians treated patients with ivuxolimab, an agonistic anti-OX40 (CD134) antibody.

Study results and caveats: Compared with CD4+, CD8+ T cells on average had more expanded clones. Within 6 weeks, CD4+ and CD8+ blood T cells expanded clonally at 0.1 to 3.0 mg/kg. It was also the case that some nonresponders had low normalized T-cell clonal expansion.

Libraries were prepared by immunoSEQ multiplex PCR; TCRdb keeps only in-frame clonotypes and omits some of them. The sample lists 75,000 to 95,000 clones, about 89% occurring once. Specimen: CD4+ or CD8+ T cells sorted from blood, collected in a trial of the OX40 agonist ivuxolimab. J is TRBJ2-3 and V is TRBV11-2; no clear D gene. This TCR came from an adult with an advanced solid tumor such as melanoma, head and neck, liver or kidney cancer. CDR3 coding DNA: TGTGCCAGCAGGACCGCAGGCGTTAGCACAGATACGCAGTATTTT. Translation: CASRTAGVSTDTQYF.